This passage covers 17 T cell receptor beta chains from one sample sequenced in a study of blood T cell repertoires in COVID-19. The protocol was immunoSEQ multiplex PCR, while the TCRdb copy is restricted to in-frame clones and leaves out a portion. The sample contains under 200,000 clones, around 89% of which appear only once. The sequencing sample was made of PBMCs or T cells enriched from blood (not recorded which). The receptors were gathered from a woman aged 45-60 years who had recovered from COVID-19.

This clone appeared a single time. The chain couples TRBV5-4 to TRBJ1-2; tentative D call: TRBD1 (6 bases). Trimming stripped 0 bases from V and 2 bases from J, with 14 bases between. The CDR3 is 16 amino acids. Germline loops: CDR1 SGHNT, CDR2 YYREEE (reference sequence). Here the CDR3 DNA reads TGTGCCAGCAGCTTGGCCGGCGGGGGCGCCAACTATGGCTACACCTTC. Amino acids: CASSLAGGGANYGYTF.

Regarding this clone: This specimen includes other DNA sequences encoding the same CDR3. The chain carries TRBV19 and TRBJ2-7; 8 positions match TRBD1. Unmatched junction bases numbered 2, after V lost 6 bases and J lost 4 bases. The CDR3 sequence is 12 residues long. CDR1 and CDR2 from the germline V gene are LNHDA and SQIVND (reference sequence). CDR3 in amino acids: CASSDRGYEQYF. Written as DNA, the CDR3 is TGTGCCAGTAGCGACAGGGGTTACGAGCAGTACTTC.

About this clone: This CDR3 is also generated by other DNA sequences in the sample. The gene calls are TRBV18 and TRBJ1-5; D remains unclear. The CDR3 runs 13 residues. Trimming removed 3 bases from V and 6 bases from J, with 9 bases in between. Germline assignment: CDR1 KGHSH and CDR2 LQKENI. The CDR3 sequence is CASSPGGGQPQHF. CDR3 bases: TGTGCCAGCTCACCGGGAGGAGGTCAGCCCCAGCATTTT.

This clone has just a few counts. The chain has TRBV27 and TRBJ1-2, with 8 bases matching TRBD1. J gave up 5 bases and V 8 bases, and 19 bases lay outside the gene matches. CDR3 length equals 17 residues. Germline V CDR1 and CDR2: MNHEY, SMNVEV (reference sequence). CDR3 coding DNA: TGTGCCAGCGCCTTTTCGTTAGGGACAGGTTTATGGTATGGCTACACCTTC. This gives the protein CASAFSLGTGLWYGYTF.

The rearrangement joins TRBV6-2 or TRBV6-3 to TRBJ2-2; D may be TRBD2 (5 bases). The germline V gene encodes CDR1 MNHEY and CDR2 SVGEGT. The CDR3 totals 14 residues. V lost 4 bases to trimming and J lost 5 bases, with 11 bases between them. The CDR3 DNA reads as TGTGCCAGCAGTTCCACGGACTCTACCGGGGAGCTGTTTTTT. Its protein product is CASSSTDSTGELFF.

V gene TRBV6-5 combines with J gene TRBJ1-5; TRBD1 matches at 8 bases. The CDR3 is made up of 14 amino acids. Germline V gives CDR1 MNHEY, CDR2 SVGAGI. Trimming removed 6 bases from V and 4 bases from J; junction bases left unmatched: 5. The CDR3 DNA reads as TGTGCCAGCAGGGGGACAGGTTTAAATCAGCCCCAGCATTTT. It yields the protein CASRGTGLNQPQHF.

The chain couples TRBV6-5 to TRBJ2-4, with D hard to call. V lost 6 bases and J 2 bases, leaving 14 bases between the germline ends. The CDR3 is 15 amino acids. Germline V gene lookup returns CDR1 MNHEY and CDR2 SVGAGI. Here the CDR3 reads CASRGSGSTKNIQYF. CDR3 nucleotide sequence: TGTGCCAGCAGGGGTTCAGGATCGACCAAAAACATTCAGTACTTC.

The J gene is TRBJ1-5, the V gene TRBV29-1, with 8 bases aligning to TRBD1. CDR1 is SQVTM and CDR2 is ANQGSEA in the germline V gene. The CDR3 contains 14 residues. J gave up 6 bases and V 3 bases, and 7 bases lay outside the gene matches. The CDR3 loop reads CSVDVGQGSQPQHF. CDR3 in DNA: TGCAGCGTTGACGTCGGACAGGGCAGTCAGCCCCAGCATTTT.

V is TRBV10-3 and J is TRBJ1-2, with D possibly being TRBD1 (5 bases). The CDR3 has 14 amino acids. The V end was cut by 2 bases, the J end by 4 bases, with 11 bases between. Germline V gene lookup returns CDR1 ENHRY and CDR2 SYGVKD. The CDR3 region is CAISEAGKLYGYTF. DNA of the CDR3: TGTGCCATCAGTGAGGCAGGGAAACTCTATGGCTACACCTTC.

The chain joins TRBV5-1 to TRBJ1-1; D is unresolved. V gave up 4 bases and J gave up 3 bases, with 10 bases separating them. From germline, CDR1 is SGHRS and CDR2 YFSETQ. The CDR3 consists of 13 residues. For the CDR3, the DNA is TGCGCCAGCAGCCCCAACAGAGACACTGAAGCTTTCTTT. Its translation is CASSPNRDTEAFF.

This chain joins TRBV11-2 and TRBJ1-6; no clear D gene. Germline V lookup: CDR1 SGHAT, CDR2 FQNNGV. V was shortened by 4 bases and J by 8 bases, with 12 bases between the two germline ends. This CDR3 has 14 residues. The CDR3, as DNA: TGTGCCAGCAGCTCCCTCCCTCCCTATTCACCCCTCCACTTT. This encodes CASSSLPPYSPLHF.

This sequence joins TRBV5-1 and TRBJ1-5; D not resolved. This CDR3 has 15 amino acids. Germline assignment: CDR1 SGHRS and CDR2 YFSETQ. The V end was cut by 4 bases, the J end by 5 bases, with 16 bases between. CDR3 sequence reads: CASSLDGIEYQPQHF. The CDR3 DNA reads as TGCGCCAGCAGCCTTGATGGTATTGAGTATCAGCCCCAGCATTTT.

This clone was recorded only once. The chain carries TRBV7-9 and TRBJ1-1, with unresolved D. Between the trimmed V and J ends, which lost 1 base and 1 base, there was a span of 7 bases. The germline V gene encodes CDR1 SEHNR and CDR2 FQNEAQ (reference sequence). The CDR3 has 14 residues. The CDR3 sequence is CASSLVGTNTEAFF. Written as DNA, the CDR3 is TGTGCCAGCAGCTTAGTTGGCACGAACACTGAAGCTTTCTTT.

The chain carries TRBV2 and TRBJ1-1; 7 nucleotides line up with TRBD1. Per germline, CDR1 SNHLY and CDR2 FYNNEI. CDR3 length: 15 residues. Unmatched junction bases numbered 4, after V lost 3 bases and J lost 0 bases. The CDR3 nucleotides are TGTGCCAGCAGTGAGCCCAGGGGGATGAACACTGAAGCTTTCTTT. It is translated as CASSEPRGMNTEAFF.

This clone was detected a few times. V gene TRBV27 combines with J gene TRBJ1-5; 9 bases are shared with TRBD1. The CDR3 consists of 15 residues. The V gene's germline CDR1 is MNHEY and CDR2 SMNVEV (reference sequence). Unmatched junction bases numbered 5, after V lost 6 bases and J lost 2 bases. This CDR3 is CASRGDRAGNQPQHF. CDR3 in DNA: TGTGCCAGCAGGGGGGACAGGGCCGGCAATCAGCCCCAGCATTTT.

V and J are TRBV5-4 and TRBJ2-1, with 8 bases aligning to TRBD1. This CDR3 comprises 15 residues. The V gene's germline CDR1 is SGHNT and CDR2 YYREEE (reference sequence). Unmatched junction bases numbered 10, after V lost 4 bases and J lost 7 bases. The CDR3 nucleotides are TGTGCCAGCAGCCCACAGGGGGTTCTTGGGAATGAGCAGTTCTTC. Its protein is CASSPQGVLGNEQFF.

The V call is TRBV7-2, the J call TRBJ1-2, with D perhaps TRBD1 (5 bases). Trimming took off 5 bases at V and 4 bases at J, with 14 bases between the two ends. Per germline, CDR1 SGHTA and CDR2 FQGNSA. This CDR3 has 14 residues. CDR3 sequence: CASSTHQGFYGYTF. The CDR3 DNA reads TGTGCCAGCAGCACGCACCAGGGTTTCTATGGCTACACCTTC.